Listed below are T cell receptor beta chains from one sample, sequenced in a study of T-cell reconstitution after alpha-beta-depleted transplantation in children. TCRdb re-derived calls from the PCR reads in MiXCR, one entry per CDR3 protein. The sample has about 150,000 distinct CDR3 sequences, more than 8% seen once. Sample: PBMCs, mostly from graft donor cells, taken 180 days after TCRalphabeta/CD19-depleted stem cell transplant. The receptors shown here come from a female patient between 2 and 15 years old who had a stem cell transplant for congenital amegakaryocytic thrombocytopenia, so the T cells may come from the graft donor. CDR3s include the opening cysteine and the closing phenylalanine or tryptophan. D genes are given only for firm matches. Clone size is given for some rows only: seen once, a few or many times, or a class if the clone is expanded.

V gene,D gene,J gene,clone size,CDR3 DNA,CDR3 protein
TRBV12-3/TRBV12-4,-,TRBJ1-2,many,TGTGCCAGCAGTTTCTTCGGAGAGAAGAGTGGCTACACCTTC,CASSFFGEKSGYTF
TRBV20-1,-,TRBJ1-2,many,TGCAGTGCTAGGCCCCACCCCATTCCTCAAGGCTACACCTTC,CSARPHPIPQGYTF
TRBV5-1,-,TRBJ2-5,many,TGCGCCAGCAGCGGGTCAACATTCTCCCAAGAGACCCAGTACTTC,CASSGSTFSQETQYF
TRBV29-1,TRBD2,TRBJ2-7,-,TGCAGCGTAACGGGACTAGCGGGAGAACCATCCTACAAGCAGTACTTC,CSVTGLAGEPSYKQYF
TRBV5-1,-,TRBJ2-2,-,TGCGCCAGCAGCTTGTCCGCCTCCACCGGGGAGCTGTTTTTT,CASSLSASTGELFF
TRBV3-1,-,TRBJ2-1,many,TGTGCCAGCAGCCAAGGCCTGCTAGTCGGCAATGAGCAGTTCTTC,CASSQGLLVGNEQFF
TRBV6-5,TRBD1,TRBJ1-2,many,TGTGCCAGCAGTTACTCGATTCTCGACAGGGTTGATTCCTACACCTTC,CASSYSILDRVDSYTF
TRBV27,TRBD1,TRBJ2-5,many,TGTGCCAGCGGGGACAGGGGGCATCGGACCCAGTACTTC,CASGDRGHRTQYF
TRBV5-1,TRBD1,TRBJ1-2,many,TGCGCCAGCAGCTCCGGGACAGGGTCCCCTCAGGACTATGGCTACACCTTC,CASSSGTGSPQDYGYTF
TRBV28,-,TRBJ2-5,many,TGTGCCAGCACCTTTAGCTTGGGCCGGGAGACCCAGTACTTC,CASTFSLGRETQYF